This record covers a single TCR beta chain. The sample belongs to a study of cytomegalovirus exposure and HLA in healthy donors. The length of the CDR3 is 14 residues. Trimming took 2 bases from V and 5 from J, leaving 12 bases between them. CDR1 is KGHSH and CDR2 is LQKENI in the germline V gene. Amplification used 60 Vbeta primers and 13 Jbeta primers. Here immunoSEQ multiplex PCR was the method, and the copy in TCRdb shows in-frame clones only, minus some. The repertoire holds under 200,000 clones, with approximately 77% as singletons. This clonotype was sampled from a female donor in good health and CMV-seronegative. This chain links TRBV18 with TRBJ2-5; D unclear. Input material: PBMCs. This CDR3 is CASSPGAGPETQYF. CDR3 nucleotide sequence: TGTGCCAGCTCACCAGGAGCCGGCCCGGAGACCCAGTACTTC.